This TCR beta chain originates from a study of T cell clones after liver transplantation. Across the whole study: Tolerant meant at least one year fully off immunosuppression without liver enzymes above twice normal. Findings of the study overall: Graft donor-reactive T cells may have migrated into the graft rather than being deleted.

This clone has a handful of counts. Its target is not known. Thawed unstimulated PBMCs were FACS-sorted by CD3, CD4 and CD8 into two populations. Assay used: immunoSEQ multiplex PCR; TCRdb lists only in-frame clones, some missing. The table lists roughly 56,000 clones, 65% to 80% of them singletons, with around 9.4% in the top ten. Per the germline V gene, CDR1 is LGHNA and CDR2 is YNFKEQ. V lost 0 bases to trimming and J lost 3 bases; unmatched junction nucleotides: 5. The CDR3 has 18 amino acids. This chain uses TRBV4-2 with TRBJ2-2, with TRBD2 matching 12 bases. The sequencing used CD4+ T cells from blood, collected approximately 54 months after liver transplant. This clonotype was obtained from a human patient who received a liver transplant. A share of the T cells may be of graft donor origin. The CDR3 DNA sequence: TGTGCCAGCAGCCAAGAACTAGCGGGGGGCTGGGACACCGGGGAGCTGTTTTTT. This gives the protein CASSQELAGGWDTGELFF.